This T cell receptor (beta chain) was found in a study of blood T cell repertoires in COVID-19. Study information: The study drew acute and convalescent COVID-19 samples from the United States, Italy and Spain.

Germline V gene data show CDR1 as SGHNT and CDR2 as YYREEE (reference sequence). Germline trimming cut 3 bases from V and 1 base from J; bases unmatched to any gene: 3. This CDR3 spans 16 amino acids. Original processing methods: Amplified reference gene primers provided the basis for estimating nucleated cell counts. The repertoire was sequenced with immunoSEQ multiplex PCR; TCRdb's copy has only in-frame clones and lacks some. The V and J calls and clone size were taken over from that table, and D and trimming were inferred from the DNA. Here the sample spans approximately 440,000 clones, about nine tenths being singletons.

This chain joins TRBV5-4 and TRBJ2-2, with 10 bases fitting TRBD2. The receptor's source is a man younger than 35 who had recovered from COVID-19. Sequencing was done on a sample of PBMCs or T cells enriched from blood (not recorded which). For the CDR3, the DNA is TGTGCCAGCAGCTCGTGGACTAGCGGGAACACCGGGGAGCTGTTTTTT. It is translated as CASSSWTSGNTGELFF.